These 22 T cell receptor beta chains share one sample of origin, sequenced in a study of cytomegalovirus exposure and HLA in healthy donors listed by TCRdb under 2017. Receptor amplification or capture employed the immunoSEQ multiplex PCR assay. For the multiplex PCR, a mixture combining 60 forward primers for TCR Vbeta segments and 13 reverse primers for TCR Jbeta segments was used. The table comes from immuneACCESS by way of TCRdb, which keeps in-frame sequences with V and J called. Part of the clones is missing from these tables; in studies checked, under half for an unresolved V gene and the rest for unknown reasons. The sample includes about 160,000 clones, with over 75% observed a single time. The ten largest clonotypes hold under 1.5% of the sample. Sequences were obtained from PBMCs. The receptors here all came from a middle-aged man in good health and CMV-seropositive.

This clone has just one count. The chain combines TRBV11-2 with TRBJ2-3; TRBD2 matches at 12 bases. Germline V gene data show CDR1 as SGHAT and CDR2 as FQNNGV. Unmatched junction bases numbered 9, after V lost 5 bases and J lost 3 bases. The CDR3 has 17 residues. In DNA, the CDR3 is TGTGCCAGCAGCCCGACAATTGGACTAGCGGGAACAGATACGCAGTATTTT. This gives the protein CASSPTIGLAGTDTQYF.

The CDR3 loop reads CASSRTGERADTQYF. The CDR3 DNA is TGTGCCAGCAGCCGGACCGGGGAAAGGGCAGATACGCAGTATTTT. The rearrangement uses TRBV11-2 and TRBJ2-3; tentatively, D is TRBD2 (5 bases). Looked up from germline, CDR1 is SGHAT and CDR2 is FQNNGV. This CDR3 comprises 15 residues. With 5 bases removed from V and 4 bases from J, the gap between germline ends came to 16 bases.

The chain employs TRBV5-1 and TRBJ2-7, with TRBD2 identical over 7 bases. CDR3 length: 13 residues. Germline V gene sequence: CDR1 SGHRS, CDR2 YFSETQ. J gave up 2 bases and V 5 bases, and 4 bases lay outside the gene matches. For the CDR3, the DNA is TGCGCCAGCAGGGGAGGGGTCCCCTACGAGCAGTACTTC. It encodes CASRGGVPYEQYF.

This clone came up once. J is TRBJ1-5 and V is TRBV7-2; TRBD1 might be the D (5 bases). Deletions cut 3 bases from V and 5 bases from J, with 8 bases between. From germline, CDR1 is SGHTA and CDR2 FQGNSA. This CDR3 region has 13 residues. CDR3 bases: TGTGCCAGCAGCTTGGGGCTTTATCAGCCCCAGCATTTT. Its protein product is CASSLGLYQPQHF.

The CDR3 bases are TGCGCCAGCAGTGGGGAGCGGGGGTACACAGATACGCAGTATTTT. This sequence encodes CASSGERGYTDTQYF. The chain joins TRBV10-2 to TRBJ2-3, with TRBD2 identical over 8 bases. CDR3 length: 15 residues. Looked up from germline, CDR1 is WSHSY and CDR2 is SAAADI. After removal of 4 bases from V and 2 bases from J, the junction contained 5 bases not matched to a gene.

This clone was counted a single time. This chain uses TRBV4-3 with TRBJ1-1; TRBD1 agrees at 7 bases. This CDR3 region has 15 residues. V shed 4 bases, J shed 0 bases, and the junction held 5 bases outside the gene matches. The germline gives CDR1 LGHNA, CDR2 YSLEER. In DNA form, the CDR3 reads TGCGCCAGCAGCCTCCAGGGGGAAGTGAACACTGAAGCTTTCTTT. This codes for CASSLQGEVNTEAFF.

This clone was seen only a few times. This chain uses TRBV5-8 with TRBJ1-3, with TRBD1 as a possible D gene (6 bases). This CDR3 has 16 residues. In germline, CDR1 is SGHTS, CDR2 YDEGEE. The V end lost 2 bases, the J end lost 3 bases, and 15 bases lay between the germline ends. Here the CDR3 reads CASSFFLGALGNTIYF. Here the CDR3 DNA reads TGTGCCAGCAGCTTTTTTCTGGGGGCGCTTGGAAACACCATATATTTT.

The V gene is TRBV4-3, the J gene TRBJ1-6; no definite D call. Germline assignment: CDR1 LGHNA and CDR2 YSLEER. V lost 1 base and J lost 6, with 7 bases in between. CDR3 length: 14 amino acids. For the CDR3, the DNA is TGCGCCAGCAGCCAAGTCCCCGTTAATTCACCCCTCCACTTT. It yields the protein CASSQVPVNSPLHF.

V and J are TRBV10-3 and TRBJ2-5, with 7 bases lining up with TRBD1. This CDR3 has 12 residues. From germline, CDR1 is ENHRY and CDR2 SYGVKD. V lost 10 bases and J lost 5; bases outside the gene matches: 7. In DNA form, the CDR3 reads TGTGCCACCGGGACAGTCCTGGAGACCCAGTACTTC. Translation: CATGTVLETQYF.

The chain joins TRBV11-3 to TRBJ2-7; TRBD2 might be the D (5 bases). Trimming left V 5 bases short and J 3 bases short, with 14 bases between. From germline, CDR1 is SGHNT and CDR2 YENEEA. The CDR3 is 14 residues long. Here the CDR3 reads CASSPTGSSYEQYF. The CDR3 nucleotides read TGTGCCAGCAGCCCAACGGGATCGAGCTACGAGCAGTACTTC.

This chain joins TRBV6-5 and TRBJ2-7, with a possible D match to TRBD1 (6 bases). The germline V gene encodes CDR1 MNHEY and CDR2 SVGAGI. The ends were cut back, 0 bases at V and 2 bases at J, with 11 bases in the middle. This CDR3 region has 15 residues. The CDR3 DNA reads TGTGCCAGCAGTTACTCGCAGGGGTGGACCTACGAGCAGTACTTC. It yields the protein CASSYSQGWTYEQYF.

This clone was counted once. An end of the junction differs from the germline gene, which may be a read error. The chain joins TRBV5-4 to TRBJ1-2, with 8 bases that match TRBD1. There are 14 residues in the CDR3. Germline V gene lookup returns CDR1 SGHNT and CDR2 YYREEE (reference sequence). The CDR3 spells CASTLGQERWGYTF. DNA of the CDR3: TGTGCCAGCACCTTGGGACAGGAGAGATGGGGCTACACCTTC.

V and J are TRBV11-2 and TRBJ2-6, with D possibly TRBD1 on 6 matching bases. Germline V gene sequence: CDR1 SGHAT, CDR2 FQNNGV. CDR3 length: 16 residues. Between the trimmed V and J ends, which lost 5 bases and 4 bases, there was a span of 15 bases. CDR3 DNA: TGTGCCAGCAGCCCAGGACAGACTGAGGGGGCCAACGTCCTGACTTTC. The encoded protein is CASSPGQTEGANVLTF.

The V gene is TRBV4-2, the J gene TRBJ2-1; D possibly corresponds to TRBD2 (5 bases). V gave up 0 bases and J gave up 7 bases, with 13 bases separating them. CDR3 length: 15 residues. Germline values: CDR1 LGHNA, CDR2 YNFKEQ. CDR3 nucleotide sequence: TGTGCCAGCAGCCAAGATATCAGTCGGAGGAATGAGCAGTTCTTC. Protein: CASSQDISRRNEQFF.

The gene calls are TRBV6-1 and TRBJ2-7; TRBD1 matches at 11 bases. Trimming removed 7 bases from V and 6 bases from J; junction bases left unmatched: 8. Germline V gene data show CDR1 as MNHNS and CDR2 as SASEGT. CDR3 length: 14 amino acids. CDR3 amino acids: CASTRTGGGTEQYF. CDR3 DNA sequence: TGTGCCAGCACCAGGACAGGGGGCGGAACCGAGCAGTACTTC.

In DNA form, the CDR3 reads TGTGCCAGCAGCTTAAGGAGGAACACTGAAGCTTTCTTT. It specifies CASSLRRNTEAFF. The gene calls are TRBV7-3 and TRBJ1-1, with D hard to call. Deletions cut 1 base from V and 1 base from J, with 4 bases between. The germline V gene encodes CDR1 SGHTA and CDR2 FQGTGA. This CDR3 comprises 13 residues.

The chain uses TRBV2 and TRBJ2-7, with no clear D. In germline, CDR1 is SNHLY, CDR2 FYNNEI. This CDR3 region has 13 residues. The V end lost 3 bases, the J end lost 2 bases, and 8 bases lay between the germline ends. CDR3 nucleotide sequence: TGTGCCAGCAGTGATATGCTAGCCTACGAGCAGTACTTC. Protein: CASSDMLAYEQYF. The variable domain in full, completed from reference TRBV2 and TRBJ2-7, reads EPEVTQTPSHQVTQMGQEVILRCVPISNHLYFYWYRQILGQKVEFLVSFYNNEISEKSEIFDDQFSVERPDGSNFTLKIRSTKLEDSAMYFCASSDMLAYEQYFGPGTRLTVT.

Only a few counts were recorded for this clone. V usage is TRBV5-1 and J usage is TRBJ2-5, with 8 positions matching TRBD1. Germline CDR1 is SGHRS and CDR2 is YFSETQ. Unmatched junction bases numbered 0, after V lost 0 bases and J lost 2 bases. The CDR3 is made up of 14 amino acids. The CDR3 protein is CASSLGDRQETQYF. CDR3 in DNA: TGCGCCAGCAGCTTGGGGGACAGGCAAGAGACCCAGTACTTC.

CDR3: CASSPPGGQGVGGYTF. The CDR3 bases are TGTGCCAGCAGCCCGCCGGGGGGACAGGGCGTGGGAGGCTACACCTTC. The genes are TRBV28 and TRBJ1-2; TRBD1 aligns across 9 bases. V shed 6 bases, J shed 8 bases, and the junction held 16 bases outside the gene matches. CDR1 is MDHEN, CDR2 SYDVKM, per germline. The CDR3 is 16 amino acids.

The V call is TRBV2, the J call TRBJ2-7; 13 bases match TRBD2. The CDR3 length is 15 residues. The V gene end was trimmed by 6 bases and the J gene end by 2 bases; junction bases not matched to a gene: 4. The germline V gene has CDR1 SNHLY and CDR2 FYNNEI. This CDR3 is CASRPTSGGPYEQYF. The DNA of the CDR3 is TGTGCCAGCAGGCCGACTAGCGGGGGGCCCTACGAGCAGTACTTC.

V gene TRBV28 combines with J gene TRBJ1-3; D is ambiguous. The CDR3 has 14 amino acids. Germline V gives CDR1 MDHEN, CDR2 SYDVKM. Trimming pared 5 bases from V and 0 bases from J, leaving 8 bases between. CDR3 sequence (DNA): TGTGCCAGCAGTAACCTATACTCTGGAAACACCATATATTTT. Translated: CASSNLYSGNTIYF.

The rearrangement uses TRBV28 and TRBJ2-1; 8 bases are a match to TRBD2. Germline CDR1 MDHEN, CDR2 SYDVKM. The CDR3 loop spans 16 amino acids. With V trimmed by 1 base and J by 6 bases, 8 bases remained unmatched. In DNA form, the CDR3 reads TGTGCCAGCAGTTTATCCATAGCGGGGAGGGGCAATGAGCAGTTCTTC. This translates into CASSLSIAGRGNEQFF.